A selection of T cell receptor beta chains follows, all from one sample in a study of control samples from healthy donors and cancer patients. Assay: immunoSEQ multiplex PCR; the TCRdb copy retains only in-frame clones and omits some. Of around 180,000 clones listed, just over 85% were seen once; the top ten hold approximately 4.9%. Input material: blood. The receptors derive from a woman aged 25-40 years in good health. The CDR3 runs from the conserved cysteine through the conserved F or W. The order of the fields is clone size, CDR3 length, D gene, V gene, J gene, CDR3 protein, CDR3 DNA. The D gene is left open where the match is weak. Clone size, where shown, is once, few, many, or a class for clones that have expanded.

clone size: NA
CDR3 length: 15
D gene: TRBD1
V gene: TRBV5-1
J gene: TRBJ1-1
CDR3 protein: CASSSGGDRATEAFF
CDR3 DNA: TGCGCCAGCAGCTCCGGAGGGGACAGGGCCACTGAAGCTTTCTTT

clone size: NA
CDR3 length: 15
D gene: TRBD2
V gene: TRBV27
J gene: TRBJ2-7
CDR3 protein: CASRPRLAGAYEQYF
CDR3 DNA: TGTGCCAGCAGGCCCCGACTAGCGGGGGCCTACGAGCAGTACTTC

clone size: NA
CDR3 length: 14
D gene: TRBD2
V gene: TRBV5-6
J gene: TRBJ2-7
CDR3 protein: CASSLAVGLMTQYF
CDR3 DNA: TGTGCCAGCAGCTTGGCCGTGGGACTAATGACGCAGTACTTC

clone size: NA
CDR3 length: 17
D gene: TRBD1
V gene: TRBV6-6
J gene: TRBJ2-1
CDR3 protein: CASSRRKDRGIGNEQFF
CDR3 DNA: TGTGCCAGCAGCCGACGAAAGGACAGGGGTATAGGCAATGAGCAGTTCTTC

clone size: NA
CDR3 length: 12
D gene: NA
V gene: TRBV12-3/TRBV12-4
J gene: TRBJ2-5
CDR3 protein: CASSFGGETQYF
CDR3 DNA: TGTGCCAGCAGTTTTGGCGGGGAGACCCAGTACTTC

clone size: NA
CDR3 length: 14
D gene: NA
V gene: TRBV10-3
J gene: TRBJ1-1
CDR3 protein: CAISSGRGVTEAFF
CDR3 DNA: TGTGCCATCAGCTCAGGGCGGGGAGTGACTGAAGCTTTCTTT

clone size: NA
CDR3 length: 15
D gene: NA
V gene: TRBV5-4
J gene: TRBJ2-3
CDR3 protein: CASSSPTVGRDTQYF
CDR3 DNA: TGTGCCAGCAGCTCCCCGACAGTCGGTAGAGATACGCAGTATTTT

clone size: NA
CDR3 length: 13
D gene: NA
V gene: TRBV25-1
J gene: TRBJ1-2
CDR3 protein: CASSDRLADGYTF
CDR3 DNA: TGTGCCAGCAGTGACCGGCTCGCAGATGGCTACACCTTC

clone size: once
CDR3 length: 14
D gene: TRBD1
V gene: TRBV11-2
J gene: TRBJ1-2
CDR3 protein: CASSLGRGFYGYTF
CDR3 DNA: TGTGCCAGCAGCTTAGGCAGGGGGTTTTATGGCTACACCTTC

clone size: NA
CDR3 length: 14
D gene: TRBD2
V gene: TRBV6-5
J gene: TRBJ2-1
CDR3 protein: CASSIAGGPWEQFF
CDR3 DNA: TGTGCCAGCAGCATAGCGGGGGGGCCCTGGGAGCAGTTCTTC

clone size: NA
CDR3 length: 15
D gene: NA
V gene: TRBV4-2
J gene: TRBJ2-7
CDR3 protein: CASSQAGREGYEQYF
CDR3 DNA: TGTGCCAGCAGCCAAGCGGGCAGGGAAGGCTACGAGCAGTACTTC

clone size: NA
CDR3 length: 11
D gene: NA
V gene: TRBV2
J gene: TRBJ2-7
CDR3 protein: CASSEGYEQYF
CDR3 DNA: TGTGCCAGCAGTGAGGGCTACGAGCAGTACTTC